Shown below are 32 T cell receptor beta chains from a single sample sequenced in a study of identical twins. Each CDR3 protein gets one entry after TCRdb re-called the 5' RACE reads with MiXCR. Of more than 650,000 distinct CDR3 sequences in the sample, around 5.7% are singletons; the top ten hold roughly 1.8%. The sequenced material came from naive T cells sorted from blood. Receptor source: a man in his late teens or twenties in good health.

J is TRBJ1-3 and V is TRBV5-5; D is unclear. V lost 2 bases and J lost 0, with 18 bases in between. CDR3 size: 18 residues. Germline assignment: CDR1 SGHKS and CDR2 YYEKEE (reference sequence). CDR3 sequence: CASSLTGLRALSGNTIYF. The CDR3 DNA reads as TGTGCCAGCAGCTTAACCGGCCTCCGGGCTCTCTCTGGAAACACCATATATTTT.

This clonotype has a count of ten or more. V and J are TRBV5-1 and TRBJ2-7; no firm D call. The CDR3 has 11 amino acids. V lost 5 bases to trimming and J lost 3 bases, with 6 bases between them. Looked up from germline, CDR1 is SGHRS and CDR2 is YFSETQ. The chain's CDR3 is CASRAGYEQYF. The CDR3 DNA reads TGCGCCAGCAGGGCAGGCTACGAGCAGTACTTC.

The rearrangement links TRBV24-1 to TRBJ2-1, with 10 nucleotides matching TRBD2. The CDR3 is 16 residues long. V trimming: 3 bases; J trimming: 7 bases; junction bases outside the gene matches: 8. The V gene's germline CDR1 is KGHDR and CDR2 SFDVKD. This chain's CDR3 is CATSDPLAGDMNEQFF. CDR3 coding DNA: TGTGCCACCAGTGATCCCCTAGCGGGAGATATGAATGAGCAGTTCTTC.

This clonotype was counted at least ten times. The J gene is TRBJ1-2, the V gene TRBV12-3 or TRBV12-4; D not resolved. There are 12 residues in the CDR3. The V end was cut by 6 bases, the J end by 4 bases, with 9 bases between. The CDR3 region is CASSADGYGYTF. Written as DNA, the CDR3 is TGTGCCAGCAGCGCGGACGGCTATGGCTACACCTTC.

The chain joins TRBV15 to TRBJ2-7; D may be TRBD1 (6 bases). Between the trimmed V and J ends, which lost 2 bases and 1 base, there was a span of 9 bases. Germline CDR1 reads LNHNV; CDR2 reads YYDKDF (reference sequence). This CDR3 region has 14 residues. The CDR3 is CATSRQGPSYEQYF. DNA of the CDR3: TGTGCCACCAGCAGACAGGGGCCTTCCTACGAGCAGTACTTC.

The CDR3 is CASSFGPGRRAETQYF. The CDR3 DNA sequence: TGTGCCAGCAGTTTTGGGCCAGGTAGAAGGGCAGAGACCCAGTACTTC. V and J are TRBV12-3 or TRBV12-4 and TRBJ2-5; D unclear. The CDR3 loop spans 16 amino acids. The V and J ends lost 3 bases and 4 bases respectively, with 18 bases between them.

Remarks on this clonotype: A much larger clone differs from this one at a single base, so this may be a read error. V gene TRBV12-3 or TRBV12-4 combines with J gene TRBJ2-5, with 8 positions matching TRBD2. This CDR3 has 13 residues. CDR3 residues: CASSETSVETRYF. In DNA form, the CDR3 reads TGTGCCAGCAGTGAGACTAGCGTAGAGACCCGGTACTTC.

This clonotype has a handful of counts. The rearrangement uses TRBV11-2 and TRBJ2-5, with a possible D match to TRBD1 (6 bases). This CDR3 is built from 15 residues. V dropped 4 bases and J dropped 6 bases, with 18 bases sitting between them. Germline lookup yields CDR1 SGHAT and CDR2 FQNNGV. CDR3 DNA sequence: TGTGCCAGCAGCTCCATTACAGGGCGCCGGCAGACCCAGTACTTC. Translated: CASSSITGRRQTQYF. The entire variable domain, with the rest obtained from reference TRBV11-2 and TRBJ2-5, is as follows: EAGVAQSPRYKIIEKRQSVAFWCNPISGHATLYWYQQILGQGPKLLIQFQNNGVVDDSQLPKDRFSAERLKGVDSTLKIQPAKLEDSAVYLCASSSITGRRQTQYFGPGTRLLVL.

This clonotype occurred many times. J is TRBJ2-7 and V is TRBV20-1; weak D call: TRBD2 (9 bases). V gave up 2 bases and J gave up 3 bases, with 20 bases separating them. The CDR3 contains 16 residues. CDR1 and CDR2 (germline): DFQATT, SNEGSKA (reference sequence). CDR3 loop: CSARQGAGGLRYEQYF. In DNA, the CDR3 is TGCAGTGCTAGACAGGGGGCGGGAGGGCTTCGCTACGAGCAGTACTTC.

This sequence joins TRBV5-5 and TRBJ2-1; the match to TRBD2 covers 9 bases. V was pared by 1 base and J by 8 bases, with 16 bases of the junction left unmatched. The V gene's germline CDR1 is SGHKS and CDR2 YYEKEE (reference sequence). The CDR3 consists of 18 residues. CDR3 amino acids: CASSLYPSRREGLDEQFF. The CDR3, as DNA: TGTGCCAGCAGCTTGTATCCAAGTCGGCGGGAGGGCCTAGATGAGCAGTTCTTC. The full variable domain, rest sourced from reference TRBV5-5 and TRBJ2-1, is DAGVTQSPTHLIKTRGQQVTLRCSPISGHKSVSWYQQVLGQGPQFIFQYYEKEERGRGNFPDRFSARQFPNYSSELNVNALLLGDSALYLCASSLYPSRREGLDEQFFGPGTRLTVL.

This clonotype was observed many times. V and J are TRBV12-3 or TRBV12-4 and TRBJ2-1, with TRBD2 identical over 7 bases. V lost 3 bases and J lost 2; bases outside the gene matches: 1. The CDR3 runs 14 residues. The CDR3 protein is CASSLSGAYNEQFF. CDR3 bases: TGTGCCAGCAGTTTGAGCGGGGCCTACAATGAGCAGTTCTTC.

This clonotype was recorded at least ten times. V and J are TRBV7-2 and TRBJ2-2; D might be TRBD2 (6 bases). The CDR3 totals 16 residues. Per germline, CDR1 SGHTA and CDR2 FQGNSA. Trimming took 1 base from V and 0 from J, leaving 9 bases between them. DNA of the CDR3: TGTGCCAGCAGCTTAGTTGGAGGGTCGAACACCGGGGAGCTGTTTTTT. Translated: CASSLVGGSNTGELFF.

The table lists this clonotype with many counts. This chain uses TRBV5-1 with TRBJ2-4; TRBD1 aligns across 12 bases. Looked up from germline, CDR1 is SGHRS and CDR2 is YFSETQ. Trimming cost V 3 bases and J 1 base; bases outside gene matches: 11. This CDR3 has 19 residues. The CDR3 sequence is CASSSIPGQGARAKNIQYF. Here the CDR3 DNA reads TGCGCCAGCAGCTCGATACCGGGACAGGGGGCTCGTGCCAAAAACATTCAGTACTTC.

In this sample, this clonotype turned up many times. This sequence joins TRBV10-3 and TRBJ2-3; possible D gene TRBD2, 5 bases. This CDR3 is 13 amino acids long. Trimming left V 2 bases short and J 5 bases short, with 8 bases between. The germline V gene encodes CDR1 ENHRY and CDR2 SYGVKD. CDR3 nucleotide sequence: TGTGCCATCAGTGAGGCTCGGGAAGATACGCAGTATTTT. Its protein is CAISEAREDTQYF.

This clonotype was found a few times. The chain joins TRBV6-2 or TRBV6-3 to TRBJ2-2, with unresolved D. The CDR3 runs 13 residues. V lost 7 bases, J lost 2 bases, and 8 bases lay in between. Germline V lookup: CDR1 MNHEY, CDR2 SVGEGT. The CDR3 spells CASTQSNTGELFF. The CDR3 nucleotides read TGTGCCAGCACCCAAAGCAACACCGGGGAGCTGTTTTTT.

The CDR3 sequence is CASTAGGMTEAFF. Here the CDR3 DNA reads TGTGCCAGCACCGCGGGAGGGATGACTGAAGCTTTCTTT. The chain couples TRBV12-3 or TRBV12-4 to TRBJ1-1, with D unclear. V lost 7 bases, J lost 5 bases, and 14 bases lay in between. This CDR3 region has 13 residues.

This clonotype was counted between two and nine times. The V gene is TRBV7-2, the J gene TRBJ1-2; 8 bases are shared with TRBD1. The CDR3 consists of 14 residues. V shed 4 bases and J 8 bases; nucleotides not matched to a gene: 9. Germline CDR1 reads SGHTA; CDR2 reads FQGNSA. The CDR3 coding sequence is TGTGCCAGCAGCTACCAGGGGGCGGATCGGGGCTACACCTTC. Its translation is CASSYQGADRGYTF. The variable domain in full, completed from reference TRBV7-2 and TRBJ1-2, reads GAGVSQSPSNKVTEKGKDVELRCDPISGHTALYWYRQSLGQGLEFLIYFQGNSAPDKSGLPSDRFSAERTGGSVSTLTIQRTQQEDSAVYLCASSYQGADRGYTFGSGTRLTVV.

A few counts support this clonotype. The V and J genes are TRBV12-3 or TRBV12-4 and TRBJ2-3; 8 bases fit TRBD2. Germline trimming cut 6 bases from V and 0 bases from J; bases unmatched to any gene: 11. This CDR3 has 17 amino acids. DNA for the CDR3: TGTGCCAGCAGCTCACAGATAGCGGGAACGAGCACAGATACGCAGTATTTT. Translation: CASSSQIAGTSTDTQYF.

The genes are TRBV6-2 or TRBV6-3 and TRBJ2-1, with TRBD2 matching 11 bases. V lost 6 bases and J lost 7; bases outside the gene matches: 8. The CDR3 is 15 residues long. Germline CDR1 is MNHEY and CDR2 is SVGEGT. CDR3 in DNA: TGTGCCAGCAGCCGAACTAGCGGGAGAGCTAATGAGCAGTTCTTC. Amino acids: CASSRTSGRANEQFF.

The chain combines TRBV5-1 with TRBJ2-5; 13 bases are a match to TRBD2. J lost 1 base, V lost 1 base, and 13 bases had no gene match. CDR1 and CDR2 (germline): SGHRS, YFSETQ. The CDR3 sequence is 20 residues long. CDR3 sequence (DNA): TGCGCCAGCAGCTTGTGGACCAGGACTAGCGGGAGCCCGCTCCAAGAGACCCAGTACTTC. Residues: CASSLWTRTSGSPLQETQYF.

This clonotype was seen ten or more times. The chain has TRBV15 and TRBJ2-1, with 7 bases identical to TRBD1. This CDR3 is built from 14 residues. The germline V gene has CDR1 LNHNV and CDR2 YYDKDF (reference sequence). Germline trimming cut 5 bases from V and 2 bases from J; bases unmatched to any gene: 3. The CDR3 bases are TGTGCCACCAGCTCCGGGACAGCCTACAATGAGCAGTTCTTC. This translates into CATSSGTAYNEQFF.

This clonotype has only a few counts. The chain couples TRBV7-9 to TRBJ2-5; D not certain. The germline V gene encodes CDR1 SEHNR and CDR2 FQNEAQ (reference sequence). CDR3 length: 11 residues. V lost 7 bases, J lost 5 bases, and 8 bases lay in between. The CDR3 is CASNEFETQYF. CDR3 bases: TGTGCCAGCAACGAATTCGAGACCCAGTACTTC.

This clonotype was seen ten or more times. The V gene is TRBV29-1, the J gene TRBJ2-2; 10 bases map to TRBD2. Germline CDR1 and CDR2: SQVTM and ANQGSEA. J was trimmed by 7 bases and V by 6 bases; bases with no gene match: 11. The length of the CDR3 is 15 residues. The CDR3 DNA reads TGCAGCGTAACCGGACTAGCGGAAGAACTCGGGGAGCTGTTTTTT. It is translated as CSVTGLAEELGELFF.

The chain uses TRBV10-3 and TRBJ2-1; 7 positions agree with TRBD2. V trimming: 8 bases; J trimming: 9 bases; junction bases outside the gene matches: 7. CDR3 size: 12 residues. In germline, CDR1 is ENHRY, CDR2 SYGVKD. In DNA form, the CDR3 reads TGTGCCATCGGTGGGGGGGTCAGTGAGCAGTTCTTC. Amino acids: CAIGGGVSEQFF.

The chain employs TRBV4-2 and TRBJ2-1, with D possibly matching TRBD2 (8 bases). CDR3 length: 15 residues. V lost 4 bases and J lost 8, with 18 bases in between. Germline CDR1 reads LGHNA; CDR2 reads YNFKEQ. As DNA, the CDR3 is TGTGCCAGCAGCCTCTTTTCGGGAGGGGGCGATGAGCAGTTCTTC. Its protein is CASSLFSGGGDEQFF.

This clonotype was seen a few times. The chain uses TRBV9 and TRBJ2-1; tentative D call: TRBD1 (6 bases). The germline CDR1 and CDR2 sequences are SGDLS and YYNGEE. The CDR3 is 13 residues long. The germline V and J ends were trimmed by 1 base and 8 bases, with 10 bases remaining between them. The CDR3 is CASSVHRADEQFF. The DNA of the CDR3 is TGTGCCAGCAGCGTACACAGGGCCGATGAGCAGTTCTTC.

In this sample, this clonotype turned up many times. The V and J genes are TRBV19 and TRBJ1-3; 9 bases map to TRBD1. Germline assignment: CDR1 LNHDA and CDR2 SQIVND (reference sequence). The ends lost 11 bases at V and 2 bases at J; junction bases unmatched: 4. This CDR3 is built from 13 residues. CDR3 region: CASGTGPGNTIYF. CDR3 bases: TGTGCCTCCGGGACAGGGCCTGGAAACACCATATATTTT.

V is TRBV10-3 and J is TRBJ2-1, with TRBD2 matching 15 bases. The CDR3 extends over 19 amino acids. Trimming removed 7 bases from V and 9 bases from J; junction bases left unmatched: 19. Germline assignment: CDR1 ENHRY and CDR2 SYGVKD. The CDR3 bases are TGTGCCATCAATCAACCGGGACTAGCGGGAGGAAGGGGAAAAAGTGAGCAGTTCTTC. Translated, it gives CAINQPGLAGGRGKSEQFF.

This clonotype has a handful of counts. The rearrangement joins TRBV14 to TRBJ1-1; no clear D gene. This CDR3 has 14 amino acids. The V gene's germline CDR1 is SGHDN and CDR2 FVKESK. Between the trimmed V and J ends, which lost 6 bases and 5 bases, there was a span of 16 bases. CDR3 loop: CASRPINYRTEAFF. The CDR3 DNA is TGTGCCAGCAGACCGATAAACTATAGGACTGAAGCTTTCTTT.

This clonotype turned up a few times. The CDR3 nucleotides are TGTGCCAGTAGTAGGACAGGGGACGCCGGGGAGCTGTTTTTT. This codes for CASSRTGDAGELFF. V is TRBV19 and J is TRBJ2-2; 9 bases line up with TRBD1. The germline CDR1 and CDR2 sequences are LNHDA and SQIVND (reference sequence). The CDR3 is 14 residues long. V trimming: 4 bases; J trimming: 6 bases; junction bases outside the gene matches: 3. Full variable domain (remainder filled in from reference TRBV19 and TRBJ2-2): DGGITQSPKYLFRKEGQNVTLSCEQNLNHDAMYWYRQDPGQGLRLIYYSQIVNDFQKGDIAEGYSVSREKKESFPLTVTSAQKNPTAFYLCASSRTGDAGELFFGEGSRLTVL.

This clonotype appeared many times. The chain recombines TRBV12-3 or TRBV12-4 with TRBJ2-2; 9 bases agree with TRBD1. The CDR3 covers 15 residues. The ends lost 6 bases at V and 5 bases at J; junction bases unmatched: 7. The CDR3 protein is CASRTDRGRTGELFF. The CDR3 DNA is TGTGCCAGCAGGACCGACAGGGGGAGAACCGGGGAGCTGTTTTTT.

The gene calls are TRBV7-7 and TRBJ2-5; D remains ambiguous. This CDR3 is built from 13 residues. Germline CDR1 is SSHAT and CDR2 is FNYEAQ (reference sequence). V shed 2 bases and J shed 7 bases, with 11 bases lying between them. The CDR3 nucleotides read TGTGCCAGCAGCTTATCGCAAGATCGGACCCAGTACTTC. It codes for CASSLSQDRTQYF.